This T cell receptor beta chain emerged from a study of blood T cell repertoires in COVID-19. Turning to the study itself: There were acute and convalescent COVID-19 samples, and they came from the United States, Italy and Spain. Sources were T cells, B-cell-depleted T cells, or PBMCs; the material itself was cDNA or gDNA.

How the authors handled the data: Estimates of nucleated cell counts were drawn from the amplification of reference gene primers. The assay was immunoSEQ multiplex PCR, and TCRdb's table has in-frame clones only and misses some. V, J and clone size were drawn from that table, and D and trimming were deduced from the DNA. The sample shows 200,000 to 300,000 clones, around 90% of them seen only once. The TCR comes from a young man with active or convalescent COVID-19. Source material: peripheral blood.

CDR3 amino acids: CASSQDSPGQNEKLFF. DNA for the CDR3: TGCGCCAGCAGCCAAGATTCCCCAGGACAGAATGAAAAACTGTTTTTT. This sequence joins TRBV4-3 and TRBJ1-4, with D possibly being TRBD1 (6 bases). V was clipped by 0 bases and J by 5 bases, with 13 bases between them. The CDR3 extends over 16 amino acids. Germline V CDR1 and CDR2: LGHNA, YSLEER.